A single sample gave rise to the 20 T cell receptor beta chains below, sequenced in a study of blood T cell repertoires in COVID-19. Sequenced by immunoSEQ multiplex PCR; TCRdb stores in-frame clones only, minus some. This sample has about 330,000 clones; just over 85% occur once, and the top ten carry 8.5% to 12%. The sequenced material came from PBMCs or T cells enriched from blood (not recorded which). These receptors all come from a woman under 30 who had recovered from COVID-19.

The V and J genes are TRBV5-1 and TRBJ2-2; 8 bases are a match to TRBD1. The germline V gene has CDR1 SGHRS and CDR2 YFSETQ. V lost 0 bases, J lost 6 bases, and 10 bases stayed unmatched. The CDR3 spans 17 residues. CDR3 coding DNA: TGCGCCAGCAGCTTGGGACAGGGGTTGAAGGAGGCCGGGGAGCTGTTTTTT. Its protein product is CASSLGQGLKEAGELFF.

The V and J genes are TRBV18 and TRBJ1-3; D possibly corresponds to TRBD1 (6 bases). Trimming removed 1 base at V and 4 bases at J, with 14 bases between. The length of the CDR3 is 16 residues. Germline V gene data show CDR1 as KGHSH and CDR2 as LQKENI. The CDR3 nucleotides are TGTGCCAGCTCACCACTGATCCGGGACAACGGAAACACCATATATTTT. Amino acid sequence: CASSPLIRDNGNTIYF.

The chain has TRBV5-1 and TRBJ2-7; 7 bases fit TRBD1. The CDR3 runs 16 residues. The germline V gene has CDR1 SGHRS and CDR2 YFSETQ. V lost 0 bases, J lost 2 bases, and 8 bases stayed unmatched. The chain's CDR3 is CASSLAVGGLPYEQYF. CDR3 DNA: TGCGCCAGCAGCTTGGCCGTAGGGGGCCTACCCTACGAGCAGTACTTC.

DNA of the CDR3: TGTGCCAGCAGCCCACCGGGACAGGGAGGACTAGCGGGAGGGGAGCAGTTCTTC. Its translation: CASSPPGQGGLAGGEQFF. The chain links TRBV7-9 to TRBJ2-1, with 15 bases that match TRBD2. The CDR3 is 18 amino acids. V shed 5 bases and J 10 bases; nucleotides not matched to a gene: 15. The germline gives CDR1 SEHNR, CDR2 FQNEAQ (reference sequence). The whole variable domain, filled in from reference TRBV7-9 and TRBJ2-1, reads DTGVSQNPRHKITKRGQNVTFRCDPISEHNRLYWYRQTLGQGPEFLTYFQNEAQLEKSRLLSDRFSAERPKGSFSTLEIQRTEQGDSAMYLCASSPPGQGGLAGGEQFFGPGTRLTVL.

The chain carries TRBV10-1 and TRBJ1-1; 10 bases are a match to TRBD1. Germline CDR1 and CDR2: WNHNN and SYGVQD (reference sequence). CDR3 length equals 18 residues. Trimming at V came to 4 bases and at J to 0 bases, leaving 11 bases not matched to a gene. The CDR3 is CASSGDRGAVGLNTEAFF. The CDR3 bases are TGCGCCAGCAGTGGGGACAGGGGCGCGGTGGGATTGAACACTGAAGCTTTCTTT.

The rearrangement joins TRBV7-3 to TRBJ2-3; unclear D gene. The CDR3 loop spans 14 amino acids. CDR1 is SGHTA, CDR2 FQGTGA, per germline. Trimming removed 4 bases from V and 2 bases from J, with 10 bases in between. The CDR3 region is CASSSAYSTDTQYF. The CDR3 DNA reads as TGTGCCAGCAGCTCCGCCTATTCCACAGATACGCAGTATTTT.

The chain couples TRBV2 to TRBJ1-1; weak D call: TRBD1 (5 bases). Germline CDR1 and CDR2: SNHLY and FYNNEI. This CDR3 spans 14 amino acids. The V gene lost 4 bases and the J gene lost 6 bases, with 15 bases spanning the gap. CDR3 in DNA: TGTGCCAGCAGTGGGGTTGGGATGGGGCCTGAAGCTTTCTTT. As protein: CASSGVGMGPEAFF.

This clone was seen only once. The sample holds other DNA sequences that translate to the same CDR3. For the CDR3, the DNA is TGTGCCATCTCGCCGGGACAGGGACCAGATACGCAGTATTTT. Translation gives CAISPGQGPDTQYF. The rearrangement links TRBV10-3 to TRBJ2-3, with 9 bases matching TRBD1. Germline CDR1 reads ENHRY; CDR2 reads SYGVKD. J lost 4 bases, V lost 8 bases, and 7 bases had no gene match. This CDR3 has 14 amino acids.

On this clone itself: Other DNA sequences in the same sample also yield this CDR3. J is TRBJ2-2 and V is TRBV3-1 (or the pseudogene TRBV3-2); tentatively, D is TRBD1 (6 bases). The CDR3 runs to 15 residues. Trimming left V 1 base short and J 4 bases short, with 10 bases between. Germline V gives CDR1 LGHDT, CDR2 YNNKEL (reference sequence). CDR3 in amino acids: CASSQAAGATGELFF. The CDR3 DNA follows: TGTGCCAGCAGCCAAGCGGCAGGGGCCACCGGGGAGCTGTTTTTT.

V usage is TRBV9 and J usage is TRBJ1-2; D is unresolved. V lost 4 bases, J lost 13 bases, and 17 bases lay in between. The CDR3 runs 12 residues. Germline-derived CDR1 and CDR2 are SGDLS and YYNGEE. The CDR3 sequence is CASSPLGDEGTF. In DNA form, the CDR3 reads TGTGCCAGCAGCCCCCTGGGAGACGAAGGCACCTTC.

V gene TRBV24-1 combines with J gene TRBJ1-1; D possibly corresponds to TRBD1 (5 bases). The V end lost 2 bases, the J end lost 4 bases, and 10 bases lay between the germline ends. CDR3 length: 14 amino acids. The germline V gene has CDR1 KGHDR and CDR2 SFDVKD. CDR3 in DNA: TGTGCCACCAGTGATTCCCTTAGGGGCACTGAAGCTTTCTTT. Translating gives CATSDSLRGTEAFF.

To note about this clone: Other nucleotide sequences from this sample produce the same CDR3. In nucleotides, the CDR3 is TGCGCCAGCAGCTTGGCTTCAGGGGGTACCTACGAGCAGTACTTC. Its protein is CASSLASGGTYEQYF. This rearrangement joins TRBV5-1 to TRBJ2-7, with 7 bases lining up with TRBD1. The germline CDR1 and CDR2 sequences are SGHRS and YFSETQ. The ends lost 0 bases at V and 2 bases at J; junction bases unmatched: 5. The CDR3 spans 15 residues.

The chain has TRBV9 and TRBJ2-5, with TRBD2 matching over 8 bases. V lost 0 bases, J lost 2 bases, and 3 bases stayed unmatched. The CDR3 loop spans 15 amino acids. Per germline, CDR1 SGDLS and CDR2 YYNGEE. CDR3 nucleotides: TGTGCCAGCAGCGTAGGACTAGCGTCTCAAGAGACCCAGTACTTC. It yields the protein CASSVGLASQETQYF.

The chain couples TRBV5-1 to TRBJ1-5; D possibly corresponds to TRBD1 (5 bases). Trimming took off 7 bases at V and 4 bases at J, with 18 bases between the two ends. Germline CDR1 SGHRS, CDR2 YFSETQ. The CDR3 contains 15 residues. The CDR3 spells CASYPGPGENQPQHF. DNA for the CDR3: TGCGCCAGCTACCCGGGGCCGGGGGAAAATCAGCCCCAGCATTTT.

The J gene is TRBJ1-2, the V gene TRBV6-5; perhaps TRBD1 as D (6 bases). The CDR3 is made up of 14 amino acids. The germline V gene encodes CDR1 MNHEY and CDR2 SVGAGI. Deletions cut 6 bases from V and 4 bases from J, with 15 bases between. CDR3: CASSTLRGPYGYTF. CDR3 coding DNA: TGTGCCAGCAGCACGCTCAGGGGCCCCTATGGCTACACCTTC.

The V and J genes are TRBV5-8 and TRBJ2-5; a possible D gene is TRBD2 (6 bases). V was cut by 6 bases and J by 5 bases, with 11 bases left in between. Germline V gene data show CDR1 as SGHTS and CDR2 as YDEGEE. The CDR3 contains 12 residues. CDR3 region: CASMGGVETQYF. The CDR3 nucleotides read TGTGCCAGCATGGGGGGAGTGGAGACCCAGTACTTC.

The chain employs TRBV25-1 and TRBJ2-4; TRBD1 is a possible D gene (5 bases). The CDR3 runs to 17 residues. Trimming removed 3 bases at V and 1 base at J, with 16 bases between. Germline CDR1 reads MGHDK; CDR2 reads SYGVNS. Here the CDR3 reads CASSDTAGRRAKNIQYF. CDR3 bases: TGTGCCAGCAGTGATACCGCAGGGCGTAGGGCCAAAAACATTCAGTACTTC.

This rearrangement joins TRBV15 to TRBJ2-3, with 7 bases that match TRBD1. Trimming at V came to 4 bases and at J to 0 bases, leaving 13 bases not matched to a gene. The CDR3 spans 18 residues. Looked up from germline, CDR1 is LNHNV and CDR2 is YYDKDF (reference sequence). The CDR3 DNA reads as TGTGCCACCAGCATGAGAGGGGGCCAGGCATTGAGCACAGATACGCAGTATTTT. It is translated as CATSMRGGQALSTDTQYF.

This sequence joins TRBV27 and TRBJ2-7; 14 positions match TRBD2. CDR3 length: 16 residues. Germline CDR1 is MNHEY and CDR2 is SMNVEV (reference sequence). J was trimmed by 2 bases and V by 8 bases; bases with no gene match: 8. The CDR3 DNA is TGTGCCAGCGGACTAGCGGGAGGCCATACCGCCTACGAGCAGTACTTC. Protein sequence: CASGLAGGHTAYEQYF.

The chain employs TRBV30 and TRBJ1-2; 10 bases line up with TRBD1. V gave up 7 bases and J gave up 7 bases; unmatched junction bases: 9. This CDR3 region has 13 residues. Germline V gene lookup returns CDR1 GTSNPN and CDR2 SVGIG (reference sequence). CDR3 in amino acids: CAFTLGTGVGYTF. The CDR3 DNA reads TGTGCCTTTACGCTCGGGACAGGGGTTGGCTACACCTTC.